This paragraph covers one T cell receptor (beta chain) sequence. The sample comes from a study of blood T cell repertoires in COVID-19. CDR3 length equals 10 residues. Deletions cut 10 bases from V and 6 bases from J, with 8 bases between. Germline CDR1 SGHRS, CDR2 YFSETQ. Using immunoSEQ multiplex PCR, the repertoire was profiled, and TCRdb retains in-frame clones only, with some absent. This sample carries about 210,000 clones, approximately 78% of them seen once, and the ten largest clones take less than 6%. The specimen was peripheral blood. This sequence originates from a woman in her seventies with COVID-19, enrolled during active disease. This chain connects TRBV5-1 to TRBJ2-4, with D unclear. As DNA, the CDR3 is TGCGCCCCTCGACTAAACATTCAGTACTTC. The encoded protein is CAPRLNIQYF.